This is a list of T cell receptor beta chains from one sample in a study of T cell repertoires in cytomegalovirus infection. TCRdb processed the reads anew with MiXCR; each CDR3 protein has one entry. The sample has hundreds of thousands of distinct CDR3 sequences; about 24% are singletons. Sequenced sample: CD8+ T cells from PBMCs. Source of these receptors: a human donor in good health (CMV status not recorded). Some clones in this sample may be carry-over from other donors' samples. Both conserved end residues are part of each CDR3. Each record gives: clone size, D gene, V gene, J gene, CDR3 DNA, CDR3 protein. D genes are given only for firm matches. Rows may omit the clone size; those that give it use once, few, many or a size class.

size: -; D: TRBD1; V: TRBV7-9; J: TRBJ2-6; DNA: TGTGCCAGTAGTCAACAGGGGGCTGGGGCCAACGTCCTGACTTTC; CDR3: CASSQQGAGANVLTF
size: few; D: -; V: TRBV27; J: TRBJ1-2; DNA: TGTGCCAGCAGTTTTACCCCCCCAGGGCTGGATGGCTACACCTTC; CDR3: CASSFTPPGLDGYTF
size: many; D: -; V: TRBV7-2; J: TRBJ2-1; DNA: TGTGCCAGCAGCAAACTTGGCTATGAGCAGTTCTTC; CDR3: CASSKLGYEQFF
size: few; D: TRBD1; V: TRBV19; J: TRBJ1-5; DNA: TGTGCCACACATTCTAGGGACAGGGGTCATCAGCCCCAGCATTTT; CDR3: CATHSRDRGHQPQHF
size: few; D: TRBD2; V: TRBV19; J: TRBJ2-1; DNA: TGTGCCAGTAGTATAGGGGGGGGGTGGGGCTCCTACAATGAGCAGTTCTTC; CDR3: CASSIGGGWGSYNEQFF
size: many; D: -; V: TRBV28; J: TRBJ1-5; DNA: TGTGCCAGCAGTCGGGCAGGGTGGAATCAGCCCCAGCATTTT; CDR3: CASSRAGWNQPQHF
size: -; D: TRBD1; V: TRBV13; J: TRBJ2-7; DNA: TGTGCCAGCAGCTCGAGCGGGCAGGGGGCTAACGAGCAGTACTTC; CDR3: CASSSSGQGANEQYF
size: -; D: -; V: TRBV29-1; J: TRBJ1-1; DNA: TGCAGCGTTGGCTGGAGGACCGAAGCTTTCTTT; CDR3: CSVGWRTEAFF
size: -; D: TRBD1; V: TRBV20-1; J: TRBJ2-1; DNA: TGCAGTGCTAGAAGCGCCGGGACAGGGTCCTACAATGAGCAGTTCTTC; CDR3: CSARSAGTGSYNEQFF
size: few; D: -; V: TRBV29-1; J: TRBJ1-4; DNA: TGCAGCGTTAGAAACGGAGCAACTAATGAAAAACTGTTTTTT; CDR3: CSVRNGATNEKLFF
size: few; D: -; V: TRBV4-2; J: TRBJ1-2; DNA: TGTGCCAGCAGCCAAGAGGATGGCTACACCTTC; CDR3: CASSQEDGYTF
size: -; D: TRBD1; V: TRBV24-1; J: TRBJ2-1; DNA: TGTGCCACCAGTGATTCGACAGGGCCGGGTTCCCCCCACAATGAGCAGTTCTTC; CDR3: CATSDSTGPGSPHNEQFF
size: many; D: TRBD2; V: TRBV19; J: TRBJ2-1; DNA: TGTGCCAGTAGTATAGTAACGGGACTAGCGGGGGACAACTACTCCTACAATGAGCAGTTCTTC; CDR3: CASSIVTGLAGDNYSYNEQFF
size: -; D: -; V: TRBV20-1; J: TRBJ1-1; DNA: TGCAGTGCTAGGGCGCCAGGGACTGAAGCTTTCTTT; CDR3: CSARAPGTEAFF
size: few; D: -; V: TRBV7-9; J: TRBJ1-5; DNA: TGTGCCAGCAGCTCGACGACAGTAGGGCAAAATGTGCCCCAGCATTTT; CDR3: CASSSTTVGQNVPQHF
size: -; D: -; V: TRBV9; J: TRBJ2-3; DNA: TGTGCCAGCAGCATATCATGGTGGCAGGGGACGGATACGCAGTATTTT; CDR3: CASSISWWQGTDTQYF
size: many; D: TRBD2; V: TRBV7-9; J: TRBJ2-5; DNA: TGTGCCAGCAGCTCCAGGACTAGCGAGGCAGAGACCCAGTACTTC; CDR3: CASSSRTSEAETQYF
size: few; D: TRBD1; V: TRBV19; J: TRBJ2-1; DNA: TGTGCCAGTAGTAAAGTAGGGTGGGACAGGGGGCCTAATTGGGGCAATGAGCAGTTCTTC; CDR3: CASSKVGWDRGPNWGNEQFF
size: -; D: -; V: TRBV5-6; J: TRBJ1-5; DNA: TGTGCCAGCAGCTTGTACAGCCTTGAGCCCCAGCATTTT; CDR3: CASSLYSLEPQHF
size: few; D: -; V: TRBV2; J: TRBJ1-2; DNA: TGTGCCAGCAGTGGACAGGCCTACACCTTC; CDR3: CASSGQAYTF
size: -; D: -; V: TRBV13; J: TRBJ2-3; DNA: TGTGCCAGCAGCCCCGCGGACGGCACTAGCACAGATACGCAGTATTTT; CDR3: CASSPADGTSTDTQYF
size: many; D: -; V: TRBV6-2/TRBV6-3; J: TRBJ2-3; DNA: TGTGCCAGCAGTTATAAAGCCGGAAGCACAGATACGCAGTATTTT; CDR3: CASSYKAGSTDTQYF
size: -; D: -; V: TRBV29-1; J: TRBJ1-2; DNA: TGCAGCGTTGATGTTAGGTCGGGTCCCGGCTACACCTTC; CDR3: CSVDVRSGPGYTF
size: many; D: TRBD1; V: TRBV4-2; J: TRBJ1-1; DNA: TGTGCCAGCAGCCAAGAAACAGGGGACACTGAAGCTTTCTTT; CDR3: CASSQETGDTEAFF
size: -; D: TRBD1; V: TRBV14; J: TRBJ2-2; DNA: TGTGCCAGCAGCGTCTCGGACAGGGGGTTATGGACCGGGGAGCTGTTTTTT; CDR3: CASSVSDRGLWTGELFF